The clone carrying this T cell receptor beta chain appeared a few times. The target antigen is unknown. The data were obtained in a study of identical twins. Study-level results: Twins' excess sharing was less marked for out-of-frame beta sequences.

V was trimmed by 5 bases and J by 2 bases, leaving 9 bases between them. CDR3 length equals 13 residues. Germline values: CDR1 MGHDK, CDR2 SYGVNS. MiXCR, applied by TCRdb to the 5' RACE reads, yields one record per CDR3 protein. Of 300,000 to 400,000 distinct CDR3 sequences listed, around an eighth were seen once; the top ten hold approximately 7.9%. Among all donors, each was a healthy Caucasian. This sample also belongs to another study, concerning yellow fever vaccine responses in identical twins.

V gene TRBV25-1 combines with J gene TRBJ2-5; tentative D call: TRBD2 (5 bases). The sequenced sample consisted of CD8+ T cells sorted from blood. The receptor was derived from a woman aged 18-29 years in good health. DNA for the CDR3: TGTGCCAGCAGTAAGGGCGGGCAAGAGACCCAGTACTTC. Encoded protein: CASSKGGQETQYF.